This TCR beta chain was captured by sequencing in a study of T cells after yellow fever vaccination (dated by TCRdb to the late 2010s). General notes on the study: The SMART-Seq v4 Ultra Low Input RNA kit was used to prepare libraries from fractions with low cell numbers. Bulk TCR alpha and beta repertoires were sequenced longitudinally to track T-cell clones before and after primary and booster YFV17D yellow fever vaccination. The cohort comprised two healthy male donors, one aged 18 to 30 and one aged 30 to 39 years. Blood samples were taken at several timepoints before and after primary and secondary immunization, and bulk PBMC replicates and cell subsets were isolated.

This clonotype was recorded a few times. Its target antigen remains unknown. Per-base qualities were not stored, and no clone one base away is much larger. The intended sense of this specimen's treatment or condition label: live attenuated yellow fever vaccine strain. A standard Ficoll-Paque protocol was used to isolate PBMCs from peripheral blood. CD4 and CD8 T-cell fractions were isolated with Dynabeads CD4 and CD8 positive selection kits. TriZol was used to extract RNA from bulk PBMCs, from CD4 and CD8 fractions, and from dextramer-positive and dextramer-negative fractions. CDR1 and CDR2 (SGDLS, YYNGEE) derive from the germline V gene. The CDR3 sequence holds 13 residues, the cysteine and phenylalanine included. Only CDR3 DNA remains: 39 bases, in frame from the first base. Trimming accounts for 3 bases at V and 6 bases at J, while the number of junction bases matched to no gene is 4. Sequenced on an Illumina NovaSeq 6000. Synthesis of TCR cDNA relied on 5'RACE template switching, a step that introduced a universal primer site along with unique molecular identifiers. Priming for cDNA synthesis came from both the TCR alpha and TCR beta constant segments. Libraries were amplified in two PCR steps, with sample barcodes and sequencing adapters added in the second step. Libraries were sequenced on Illumina HiSeq 2500 (2x100 bp) or NovaSeq (2x150 bp). On the authors' methods: MIGEC was used to demultiplex reads and collapse the reads into UMI consensus sequences, and MiXCR was used for V(D)J alignment. Vaccine-responding clonotypes were defined with edgeR using replicate PBMC samples, requiring FDR below 0.01 and a log2 fold change above 5 up to day 15. Bulk clonotypes were assigned CD4 or CD8 identity according to which sequenced CD4 or CD8 repertoire held them at higher abundance. Through fastp at Q25 and MiXCR, TCRdb rebuilt clones from the public reads, retaining in-frame beta chains. Records with the same CDR3 protein are collapsed into one entry carrying the most frequent genes and DNA. These V and J calls derive from TCRdb rather than the authors' analysis. In all, the sample holds about 300,000 distinct CDR3 sequences, and roughly 9% of those were seen once. Of the sample, about 3% falls within the top ten clones.

Here is what the overall study found, with its caveats: A small fraction of clonotypes appeared in both the CD4 and CD8 compartments, likely as a result of convergent recombination. After the booster, most clones that had expanded after primary vaccination were detected again (nearly 97% of CD4 and around nine tenths of CD8), suggesting broad maintenance of memory. Compared with the primary T-cell response, the secondary T-cell response was faster but weaker, reaching its peak on day 5 rather than on day 15. FACS-sorted repertoires could contain abundant contaminating clonotypes from the bulk population, so computational filtering was required. Because the study included only two donors, the extent to which the findings can be generalized is limited.

The TCR was taken from a man aged 18 to 35 who received the YFV17D yellow fever vaccine. The rearranged segments are TRBV9 and TRBJ1-2; 8 junctional bases match TRBD1. Sequencing used CD4+ T cells sorted from PBMCs, obtained 5 days after the yellow fever booster vaccination. For the CDR3, the sequence is CASSAGGPNGYTF. The nucleotide sequence reads as follows: TGTGCCAGCAGCGCAGGGGGCCCAAATGGCTACACCTTC.